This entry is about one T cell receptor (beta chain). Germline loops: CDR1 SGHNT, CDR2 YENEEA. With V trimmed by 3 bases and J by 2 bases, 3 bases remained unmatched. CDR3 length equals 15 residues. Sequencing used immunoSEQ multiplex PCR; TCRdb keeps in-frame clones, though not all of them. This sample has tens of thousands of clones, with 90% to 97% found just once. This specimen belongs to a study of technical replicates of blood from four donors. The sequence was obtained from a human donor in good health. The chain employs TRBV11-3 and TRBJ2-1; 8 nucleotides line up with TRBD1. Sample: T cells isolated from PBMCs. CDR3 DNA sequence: TGTGCCAGCAGCTTGGGACAGGTCCCCTACAATGAGCAGTTCTTC. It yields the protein CASSLGQVPYNEQFF.